The 28 T cell receptor beta chains in this list originate from one sample, sequenced in a study of cytomegalovirus exposure and HLA in healthy donors. The protocol was immunoSEQ multiplex PCR, while the TCRdb copy is restricted to in-frame clones and leaves out a portion. The repertoire includes about 130,000 clones, around 92% of them detected once, and about 3.7% sits in the top ten. Input material: PBMCs. The receptors were gathered from a man under 40 in good health and CMV-seronegative.

V gene TRBV29-1 combines with J gene TRBJ2-7; 8 nucleotides line up with TRBD2. J was trimmed by 4 bases and V by 7 bases; bases with no gene match: 9. This CDR3 is 13 amino acids long. Germline V gene sequence: CDR1 SQVTM, CDR2 ANQGSEA. This CDR3 is CSATAGGTYEQYF. In nucleotides, the CDR3 is TGCAGCGCCACGGCGGGGGGCACGTACGAGCAGTACTTC.

The rearrangement joins TRBV5-1 to TRBJ1-2; 8 nucleotides match TRBD1. Unmatched junction bases numbered 11, after V lost 3 bases and J lost 4 bases. The CDR3 is 16 residues long. CDR1 SGHRS and CDR2 YFSETQ come from the germline V gene. DNA for the CDR3: TGCGCCAGCAGCTGGGTGCCGACAGGGGCGGGCTATGGCTACACCTTC. It encodes CASSWVPTGAGYGYTF.

The sample holds a few counts of this clone. The chain links TRBV6-5 to TRBJ2-2, with TRBD1 as a possible D gene (6 bases). Germline V lookup: CDR1 MNHEY, CDR2 SVGAGI. Deletions cut 6 bases from V and 7 bases from J, with 9 bases between. CDR3 length: 12 amino acids. The CDR3 spells CASRQGGGELFF. The CDR3 DNA is TGTGCCAGCAGACAAGGGGGCGGGGAGCTGTTTTTT.

This clone was found once. The V call is TRBV2, the J call TRBJ2-7, with a possible D match to TRBD2 (6 bases). This CDR3 is built from 15 residues. The V and J ends lost 3 bases and 0 bases respectively, with 12 bases between them. Germline V gives CDR1 SNHLY, CDR2 FYNNEI. The CDR3 sequence is CASSDWDSSSYEQYF. CDR3 coding DNA: TGTGCCAGCAGTGATTGGGACTCCTCCTCCTACGAGCAGTACTTC. Based on the CDR3 plus reference TRBV2 and TRBJ2-7, the full variable domain is EPEVTQTPSHQVTQMGQEVILRCVPISNHLYFYWYRQILGQKVEFLVSFYNNEISEKSEIFDDQFSVERPDGSNFTLKIRSTKLEDSAMYFCASSDWDSSSYEQYFGPGTRLTVT.

This clone was detected only a few times. The J gene is TRBJ1-6, the V gene TRBV15; 7 bases line up with TRBD1. There are 14 residues in the CDR3. With 4 bases clipped from V and 10 bases from J, the junction kept 7 bases outside the gene matches. Germline V lookup: CDR1 LNHNV, CDR2 YYDKDF (reference sequence). The DNA for the CDR3 is TGTGCCACCAGCACCCCAGGGGGTTGGTCACCCCTCCACTTT. Its translation is CATSTPGGWSPLHF.

This clone was found once. The V gene is TRBV14, the J gene TRBJ2-3; 10 nucleotides agree with TRBD2. CDR1 SGHDN and CDR2 FVKESK come from the germline V gene. Trimming cost V 2 bases and J 1 base; bases outside gene matches: 0. The length of the CDR3 is 15 residues. The CDR3 DNA follows: TGTGCCAGCAGCCAAACTAGCGGGGGCACAGATACGCAGTATTTT. Translation: CASSQTSGGTDTQYF. Full variable domain (rest looked up from reference TRBV14 and TRBJ2-3): EAGVTQFPSHSVIEKGQTVTLRCDPISGHDNLYWYRRVMGKEIKFLLHFVKESKQDESGMPNNRFLAERTGGTYSTLKVQPAELEDSGVYFCASSQTSGGTDTQYFGPGTRLTVL.

The chain uses TRBV29-1 and TRBJ1-1, with 9 bases aligning to TRBD1. The CDR3 totals 16 residues. Germline V gives CDR1 SQVTM, CDR2 ANQGSEA. V was clipped by 3 bases and J by 3 bases; unmatched bases: 11. CDR3 loop: CSVERGQGVADTEAFF. The CDR3 region has the DNA TGCAGCGTTGAGAGGGGACAGGGTGTCGCGGACACTGAAGCTTTCTTT.

The DNA of the CDR3 is TGTGCCAGCAGAGATGGGGGGGTTGGAGGTCAGCCCCAGCATTTT. It encodes CASRDGGVGGQPQHF. This rearrangement joins TRBV6-6 to TRBJ1-5, with D possibly TRBD1 on 5 matching bases. The germline CDR1 and CDR2 sequences are MNHNY and SVGAGI (reference sequence). CDR3 length: 15 residues. V was trimmed by 6 bases and J by 6 bases, leaving 18 bases between them.

The J gene is TRBJ1-5, the V gene TRBV6-1; a weak D match, TRBD1 (5 bases). The germline V and J ends were trimmed by 5 bases and 1 base, with 12 bases remaining between them. Germline values: CDR1 MNHNS, CDR2 SASEGT. The CDR3 is 15 residues long. CDR3 loop: CASSSGEGSNQPQHF. The CDR3 region has the DNA TGTGCCAGCAGTTCCGGGGAGGGGAGCAATCAGCCCCAGCATTTT.

This chain links TRBV5-6 with TRBJ2-3; 7 bases fit TRBD2. V gave up 6 bases and J gave up 1 base; unmatched junction bases: 14. Germline-derived CDR1 and CDR2 are SGHDT and YYEEEE. CDR3 size: 17 residues. CDR3 sequence: CASKPTLSGDGTDTQYF. The CDR3, as DNA: TGTGCCAGCAAACCAACCCTCAGCGGGGACGGCACAGATACGCAGTATTTT.

The rearrangement joins TRBV6-5 to TRBJ2-3; D is possibly TRBD1 (5 bases). Germline CDR1 MNHEY, CDR2 SVGAGI. The CDR3 totals 12 residues. V dropped 6 bases and J dropped 3 bases, with 7 bases sitting between them. CDR3 region: CASRTETDTQYF. The DNA for the CDR3 is TGTGCCAGCAGGACAGAGACAGATACGCAGTATTTT.

The rearrangement joins TRBV6-1 to TRBJ2-7; D is possibly TRBD1 (6 bases). Trimming removed 3 bases from V and 2 bases from J, with 14 bases in between. CDR1 is MNHNS, CDR2 SASEGT, per germline. The length of the CDR3 is 15 residues. The CDR3 nucleotides read TGTGCCAGCAGTGACCTAAGGGGGTTCCCCTACGAGCAGTACTTC. Protein: CASSDLRGFPYEQYF.

This clone was seen a single time. J is TRBJ1-1 and V is TRBV4-3; D is possibly TRBD1 (6 bases). Germline loops: CDR1 LGHNA, CDR2 YSLEER. CDR3 size: 13 residues. V lost 2 bases, J lost 6 bases, and 10 bases lay in between. The CDR3: CASSQFGTPEAFF. The CDR3 nucleotides read TGCGCCAGCAGCCAATTCGGGACACCTGAAGCTTTCTTT.

The chain employs TRBV5-1 and TRBJ1-3; D is unclear. This CDR3 is built from 14 residues. Trimming took off 2 bases at V and 8 bases at J, with 14 bases between the two ends. Germline lookup yields CDR1 SGHRS and CDR2 YFSETQ. The CDR3 nucleotides read TGCGCCAGCAGCTTAGTGGGAGGAGGACACACCATATATTTT. Protein: CASSLVGGGHTIYF.

V and J are TRBV20-1 and TRBJ1-2, with 7 bases fitting TRBD1. Germline V gives CDR1 DFQATT, CDR2 SNEGSKA (reference sequence). The V gene end was trimmed by 2 bases and the J gene end by 8 bases; junction bases not matched to a gene: 2. There are 11 residues in the CDR3. Here the CDR3 reads CSARTGEGYTF. The CDR3 bases are TGCAGTGCTAGAACAGGGGAAGGCTACACCTTC.

This chain connects TRBV27 to TRBJ1-6; 7 bases line up with TRBD1. CDR3 length equals 16 residues. Looked up from germline, CDR1 is MNHEY and CDR2 is SMNVEV (reference sequence). The V segment lost 5 bases and the J segment 10 bases; nucleotides outside the gene matches: 14. The CDR3 nucleotides read TGTGCCAGCAGTCTGATGCTGACAGGGCTACAGTCACCCCTCCACTTT. This translates into CASSLMLTGLQSPLHF.

DNA of the CDR3: TGTGCCAGTAGTATAGAACTAGCTACCGGGGAGCTGTTTTTT. It encodes CASSIELATGELFF. The chain combines TRBV19 with TRBJ2-2, with D perhaps matching TRBD2 (6 bases). Germline values: CDR1 LNHDA, CDR2 SQIVND (reference sequence). The V end lost 0 bases, the J end lost 5 bases, and 7 bases lay between the germline ends. The CDR3 covers 14 residues.

This chain connects TRBV6-1 to TRBJ1-5; D call uncertain. Between the trimmed V and J ends, which lost 0 bases and 1 base, there was a span of 10 bases. The CDR3 sequence is 16 residues long. Looked up from germline, CDR1 is MNHNS and CDR2 is SASEGT. The CDR3 DNA follows: TGTGCCAGCAGTGAAGCGCTCGGAGTGAGCAATCAGCCCCAGCATTTT. Translating gives CASSEALGVSNQPQHF.

The chain uses TRBV7-2 and TRBJ1-4; 10 bases match TRBD1. Looked up from germline, CDR1 is SGHTA and CDR2 is FQGNSA. This CDR3 is 15 amino acids long. V was pared by 6 bases and J by 8 bases, with 9 bases of the junction left unmatched. The CDR3, as DNA: TGTGCCAGCAGTCCGACAGGGGGCTTTCGAGAAAAACTGTTTTTT. It specifies CASSPTGGFREKLFF. The complete variable domain, with remaining parts taken from reference TRBV7-2 and TRBJ1-4, reads GAGVSQSPSNKVTEKGKDVELRCDPISGHTALYWYRQSLGQGLEFLIYFQGNSAPDKSGLPSDRFSAERTGGSVSTLTIQRTQQEDSAVYLCASSPTGGFREKLFFGSGTQLSVL.

This clone occurred once. This chain uses TRBV4-3 with TRBJ2-1; 10 bases are shared with TRBD2. Losses at the gene ends were 0 bases for V and 5 bases for J; bases not matched to a gene: 4. Germline CDR1 LGHNA, CDR2 YSLEER. The CDR3 is made up of 16 amino acids. The CDR3 loop is CASSQDLAGGNNEQFF. As DNA, the CDR3 is TGCGCCAGCAGCCAAGATTTAGCGGGGGGCAACAATGAGCAGTTCTTC.

The V and J genes are TRBV5-1 and TRBJ1-4, with D possibly TRBD1 on 6 matching bases. The germline V gene encodes CDR1 SGHRS and CDR2 YFSETQ. Trimming removed 1 base from V and 7 bases from J, with 20 bases in between. The CDR3 covers 17 residues. CDR3 sequence (DNA): TGCGCCAGCAGCTTGTCCCCCCCTGGACAGTTGGGTGAAAAACTGTTTTTT. It specifies CASSLSPPGQLGEKLFF.

J is TRBJ2-5 and V is TRBV9; 7 bases are a match to TRBD1. The germline CDR1 and CDR2 sequences are SGDLS and YYNGEE. The CDR3 totals 15 residues. V was clipped by 3 bases and J by 4 bases; unmatched bases: 9. CDR3 nucleotides: TGTGCCAGCAGCGCAGAACAGGGGCTGGCAGAGACCCAGTACTTC. This translates into CASSAEQGLAETQYF.

This clone showed up just once. The V and J genes are TRBV28 and TRBJ1-5, with TRBD1 identical over 7 bases. The CDR3 is made up of 13 amino acids. V gave up 7 bases and J gave up 7 bases; unmatched junction bases: 7. CDR1 MDHEN and CDR2 SYDVKM come from the germline V gene. The CDR3 nucleotides read TGTGCCAGCAACATCAACAGGGGCCAGCCCCAGCATTTT. Its protein product is CASNINRGQPQHF.

The chain employs TRBV19 and TRBJ2-7, with a tentative D call TRBD2 (6 bases). Germline V lookup: CDR1 LNHDA, CDR2 SQIVND (reference sequence). Trimming took 6 bases from V and 3 from J, leaving 21 bases between them. This CDR3 has 16 residues. CDR3 region: CASSQMGRMWGYEQYF. The CDR3 coding sequence is TGTGCCAGTAGCCAGATGGGGAGGATGTGGGGCTACGAGCAGTACTTC.

This clone was counted only a few times. The chain has TRBV2 and TRBJ1-5, with TRBD1 as a possible D gene (6 bases). This CDR3 region has 15 residues. The germline gives CDR1 SNHLY, CDR2 FYNNEI. V lost 6 bases, J lost 2 bases, and 14 bases lay in between. The CDR3 loop reads CASRKRGIGNQPQHF. The CDR3 DNA sequence: TGTGCCAGCAGGAAAAGGGGGATCGGCAATCAGCCCCAGCATTTT.

There are a few counts of this clone. The V gene is TRBV11-1, the J gene TRBJ2-5; 8 nucleotides agree with TRBD2. The CDR3 covers 16 residues. The ends lost 1 base at V and 2 bases at J; junction bases unmatched: 6. Germline CDR1 reads SGHAT; CDR2 reads FQDESV (reference sequence). CDR3 in DNA: TGTGCCAGCAGCTTAGGACCAGCGGGGGCTCAAGAGACCCAGTACTTC. It encodes CASSLGPAGAQETQYF.

This chain joins TRBV6-1 and TRBJ1-2; 9 positions agree with TRBD1. CDR1 is MNHNS and CDR2 is SASEGT in the germline V gene. V shed 6 bases and J 7 bases; nucleotides not matched to a gene: 6. The CDR3 loop spans 13 amino acids. The CDR3 DNA follows: TGTGCCAGCAGCCAGACGGACAGGGGTGGCTACACCTTC. Amino acid sequence: CASSQTDRGGYTF.

The chain uses TRBV11-2 and TRBJ1-2; D unresolved. The CDR3 loop spans 13 amino acids. Germline-derived CDR1 and CDR2 are SGHAT and FQNNGV. V was cut by 1 base and J by 8 bases, with 11 bases left in between. CDR3 residues: CASSLGISGGYTF. The CDR3 nucleotides read TGTGCCAGCAGCTTAGGAATTAGCGGCGGCTACACCTTC.